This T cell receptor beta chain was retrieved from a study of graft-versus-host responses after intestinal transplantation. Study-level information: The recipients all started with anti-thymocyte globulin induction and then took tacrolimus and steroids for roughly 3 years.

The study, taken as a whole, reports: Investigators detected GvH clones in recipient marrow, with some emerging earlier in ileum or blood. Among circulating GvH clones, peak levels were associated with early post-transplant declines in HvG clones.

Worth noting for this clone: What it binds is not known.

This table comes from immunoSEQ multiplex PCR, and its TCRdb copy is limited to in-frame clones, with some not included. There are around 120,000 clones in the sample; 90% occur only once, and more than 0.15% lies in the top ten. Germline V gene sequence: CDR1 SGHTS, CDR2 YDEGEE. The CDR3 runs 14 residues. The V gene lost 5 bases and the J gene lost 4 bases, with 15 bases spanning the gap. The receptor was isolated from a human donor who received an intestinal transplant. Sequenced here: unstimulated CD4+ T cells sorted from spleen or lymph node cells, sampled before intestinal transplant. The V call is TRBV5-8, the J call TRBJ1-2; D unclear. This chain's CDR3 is CASRYQWATYGYTF. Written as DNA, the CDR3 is TGTGCCAGCAGATACCAGTGGGCTACCTATGGCTACACCTTC.